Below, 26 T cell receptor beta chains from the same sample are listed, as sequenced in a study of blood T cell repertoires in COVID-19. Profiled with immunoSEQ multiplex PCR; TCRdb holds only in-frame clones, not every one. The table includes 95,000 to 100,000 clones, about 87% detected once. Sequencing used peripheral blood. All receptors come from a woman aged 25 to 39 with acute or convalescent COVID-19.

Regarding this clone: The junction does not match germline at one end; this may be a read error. This CDR3 is CASSPAQGFTEAFF. The CDR3 DNA reads as TGTGCCAGTTCACCTGCGCAGGGGTTCACTGAAGCTTTCTTT. The chain links TRBV18 to TRBJ1-1; D might be TRBD1 (6 bases). This CDR3 is 14 amino acids long. Germline values: CDR1 KGHSH, CDR2 LQKENI.

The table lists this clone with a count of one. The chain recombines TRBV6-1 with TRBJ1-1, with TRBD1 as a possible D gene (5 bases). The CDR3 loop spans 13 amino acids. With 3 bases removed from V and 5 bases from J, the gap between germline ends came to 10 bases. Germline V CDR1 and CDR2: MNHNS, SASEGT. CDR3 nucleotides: TGTGCCAGCAGTGAGCAGGGTCTGACTGAAGCTTTCTTT. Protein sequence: CASSEQGLTEAFF.

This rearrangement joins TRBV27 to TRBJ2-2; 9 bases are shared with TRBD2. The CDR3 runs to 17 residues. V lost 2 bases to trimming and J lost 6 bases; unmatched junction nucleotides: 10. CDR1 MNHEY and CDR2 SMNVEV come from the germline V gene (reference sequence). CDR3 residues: CASSLGAGGPFAGELFF. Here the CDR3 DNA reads TGTGCCAGCAGTTTAGGAGCGGGGGGCCCCTTCGCCGGGGAGCTGTTTTTT.

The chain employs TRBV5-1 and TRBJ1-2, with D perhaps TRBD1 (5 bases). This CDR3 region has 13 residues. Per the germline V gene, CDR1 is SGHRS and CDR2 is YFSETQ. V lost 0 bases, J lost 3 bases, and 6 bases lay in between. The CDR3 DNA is TGCGCCAGCAGCTTGGGACAGTACTATGGCTACACCTTC. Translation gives CASSLGQYYGYTF.

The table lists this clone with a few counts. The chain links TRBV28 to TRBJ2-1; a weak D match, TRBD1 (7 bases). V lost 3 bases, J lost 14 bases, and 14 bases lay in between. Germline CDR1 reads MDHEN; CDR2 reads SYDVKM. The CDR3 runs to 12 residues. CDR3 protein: CASSLPAGGKFF. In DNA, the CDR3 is TGTGCCAGCAGTTTGCCGGCAGGGGGGAAGTTCTTC. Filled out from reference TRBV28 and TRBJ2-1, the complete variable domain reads DVKVTQSSRYLVKRTGEKVFLECVQDMDHENMFWYRQDPGLGLRLIYFSYDVKMKEKGDIPEGYSVSREKKERFSLILESASTNQTSMYLCASSLPAGGKFFGPGTRLTVL.

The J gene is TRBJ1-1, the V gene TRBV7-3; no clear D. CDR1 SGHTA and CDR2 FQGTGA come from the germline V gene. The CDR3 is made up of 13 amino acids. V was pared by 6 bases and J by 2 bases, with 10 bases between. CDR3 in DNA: TGTGCCAGCAGAGCACAGATTAACACTGAAGCTTTCTTT. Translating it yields CASRAQINTEAFF. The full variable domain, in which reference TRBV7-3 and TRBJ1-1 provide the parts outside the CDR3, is GAGVSQTPSNKVTEKGKYVELRCDPISGHTALYWYRQSLGQGPEFLIYFQGTGAADDSGLPNDRFFAVRPEGSVSTLKIQRTERGDSAVYLCASRAQINTEAFFGQGTRLTVV.

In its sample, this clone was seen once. CDR3 bases: TGTGCCAGCAGCTTGGTAGCGGGGGAGTACAATGAGCAGTTCTTC. It encodes CASSLVAGEYNEQFF. The gene calls are TRBV11-3 and TRBJ2-1; 9 bases line up with TRBD2. Looked up from germline, CDR1 is SGHNT and CDR2 is YENEEA. Trimming removed 3 bases from V and 4 bases from J; junction bases left unmatched: 4. CDR3 size: 15 residues.

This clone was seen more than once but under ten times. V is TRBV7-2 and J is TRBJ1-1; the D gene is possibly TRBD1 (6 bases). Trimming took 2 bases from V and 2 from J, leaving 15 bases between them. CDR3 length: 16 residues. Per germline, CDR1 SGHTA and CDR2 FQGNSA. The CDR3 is CASSLYRVVGNTEAFF. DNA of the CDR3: TGTGCCAGCAGCTTATACAGGGTGGTGGGTAACACTGAAGCTTTCTTT. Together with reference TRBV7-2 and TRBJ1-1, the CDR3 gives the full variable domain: GAGVSQSPSNKVTEKGKDVELRCDPISGHTALYWYRQSLGQGLEFLIYFQGNSAPDKSGLPSDRFSAERTGGSVSTLTIQRTQQEDSAVYLCASSLYRVVGNTEAFFGQGTRLTVV.

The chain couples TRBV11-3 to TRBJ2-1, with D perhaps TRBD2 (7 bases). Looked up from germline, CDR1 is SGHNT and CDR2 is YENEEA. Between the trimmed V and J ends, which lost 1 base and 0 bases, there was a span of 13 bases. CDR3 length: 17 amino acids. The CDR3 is CASSLAGGHHSYNEQFF. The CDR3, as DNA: TGTGCCAGCAGCTTAGCGGGGGGCCATCACTCCTACAATGAGCAGTTCTTC.

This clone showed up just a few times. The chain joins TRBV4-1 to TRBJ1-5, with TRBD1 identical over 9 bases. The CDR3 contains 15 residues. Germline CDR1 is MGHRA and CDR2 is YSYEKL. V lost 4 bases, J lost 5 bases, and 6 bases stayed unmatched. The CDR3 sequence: CASSRRQGEDQPQHF. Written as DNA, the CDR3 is TGCGCCAGCAGCCGCAGACAGGGGGAGGATCAGCCCCAGCATTTT.

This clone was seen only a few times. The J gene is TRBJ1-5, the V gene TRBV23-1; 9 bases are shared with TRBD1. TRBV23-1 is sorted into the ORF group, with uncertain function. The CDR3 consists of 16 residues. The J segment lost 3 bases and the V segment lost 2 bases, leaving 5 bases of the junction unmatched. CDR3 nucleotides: TGCGCCAGCAGTCAACGGGACAGGGAAGACAATCAGCCCCAGCATTTT. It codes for CASSQRDREDNQPQHF.

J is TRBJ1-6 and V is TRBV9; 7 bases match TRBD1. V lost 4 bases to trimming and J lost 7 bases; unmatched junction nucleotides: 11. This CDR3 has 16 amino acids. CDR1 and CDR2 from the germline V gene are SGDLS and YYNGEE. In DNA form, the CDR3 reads TGTGCCAGCAGCCCCGAGGCCGGGACAGTGAATTCACCCCTCCACTTT. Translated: CASSPEAGTVNSPLHF. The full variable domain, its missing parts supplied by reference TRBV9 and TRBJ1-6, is DSGVTQTPKHLITATGQRVTLRCSPRSGDLSVYWYQQSLDQGLQFLIQYYNGEERAKGNILERFSAQQFPDLHSELNLSSLELGDSALYFCASSPEAGTVNSPLHFGNGTRLTVT.

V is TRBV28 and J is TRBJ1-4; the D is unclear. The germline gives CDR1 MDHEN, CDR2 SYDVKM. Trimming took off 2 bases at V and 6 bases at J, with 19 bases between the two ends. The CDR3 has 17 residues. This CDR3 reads CASSLGQASSQDEKLFF. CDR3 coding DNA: TGTGCCAGCAGTTTAGGCCAGGCGAGTTCCCAGGATGAAAAACTGTTTTTT.

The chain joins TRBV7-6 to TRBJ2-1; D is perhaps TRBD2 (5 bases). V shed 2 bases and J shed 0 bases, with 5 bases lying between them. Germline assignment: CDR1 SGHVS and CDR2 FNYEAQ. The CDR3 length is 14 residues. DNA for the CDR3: TGTGCCAGCAGCTTAAGCGGCTCCTACAATGAGCAGTTCTTC. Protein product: CASSLSGSYNEQFF.

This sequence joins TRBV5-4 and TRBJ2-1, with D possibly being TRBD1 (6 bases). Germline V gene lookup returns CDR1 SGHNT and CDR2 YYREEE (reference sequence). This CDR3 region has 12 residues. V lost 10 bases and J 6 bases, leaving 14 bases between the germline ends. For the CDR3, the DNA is TGTGCCGGAGGCCGAGGGGGCAATGAGCAGTTCTTC. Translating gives CAGGRGGNEQFF. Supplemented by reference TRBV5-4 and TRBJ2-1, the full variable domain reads ETGVTQSPTHLIKTRGQQVTLRCSSQSGHNTVSWYQQALGQGPQFIFQYYREEENGRGNFPPRFSGLQFPNYSSELNVNALELDDSALYLCAGGRGGNEQFFGPGTRLTVL.

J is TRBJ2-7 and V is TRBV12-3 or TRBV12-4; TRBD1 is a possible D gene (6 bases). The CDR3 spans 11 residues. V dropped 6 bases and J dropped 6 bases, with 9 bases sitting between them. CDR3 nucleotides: TGTGCCAGCAGCGAACAGGGCGAGCAGTACTTC. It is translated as CASSEQGEQYF.

This CDR3 reads CASSHGQGYEQYF. CDR3 DNA: TGTGCCAGCAGTCACGGACAGGGTTACGAGCAGTACTTC. The chain has TRBV27 and TRBJ2-7, with 8 bases lining up with TRBD1. There are 13 residues in the CDR3. The V and J ends lost 5 bases and 4 bases, in that order; junction bases with no gene match: 4. From germline, CDR1 is MNHEY and CDR2 SMNVEV (reference sequence).

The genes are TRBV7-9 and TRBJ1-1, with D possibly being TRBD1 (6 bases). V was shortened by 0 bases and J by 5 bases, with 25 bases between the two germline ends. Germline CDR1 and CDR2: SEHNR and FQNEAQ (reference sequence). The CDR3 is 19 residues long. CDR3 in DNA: TGTGCCAGCAGCTTAGCTCCCACGGGGAGGGGGGTAAAATGGACTGAAGCTTTCTTT. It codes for CASSLAPTGRGVKWTEAFF.

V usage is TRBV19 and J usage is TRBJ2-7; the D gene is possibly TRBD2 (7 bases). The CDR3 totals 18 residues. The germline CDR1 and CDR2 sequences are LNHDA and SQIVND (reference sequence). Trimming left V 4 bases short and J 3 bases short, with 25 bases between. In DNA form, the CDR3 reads TGTGCCAGTAGTAGCGGTGGGGGGGGCGGCCACATCATCTACGAGCAGTACTTC. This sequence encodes CASSSGGGGGHIIYEQYF.

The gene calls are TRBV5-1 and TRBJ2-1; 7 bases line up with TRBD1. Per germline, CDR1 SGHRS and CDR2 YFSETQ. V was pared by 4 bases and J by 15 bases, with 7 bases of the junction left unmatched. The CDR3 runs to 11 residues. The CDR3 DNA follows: TGCGCCAGCAGCACCACAGGGGCGCGGTTCTTC. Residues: CASSTTGARFF.

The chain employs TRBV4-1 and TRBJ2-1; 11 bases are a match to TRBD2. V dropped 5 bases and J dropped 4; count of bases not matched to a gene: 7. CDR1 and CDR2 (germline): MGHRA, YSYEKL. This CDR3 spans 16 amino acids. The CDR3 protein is CASSSEGLAVYNEQFF. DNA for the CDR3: TGCGCCAGCAGCTCCGAGGGACTAGCGGTGTACAATGAGCAGTTCTTC.

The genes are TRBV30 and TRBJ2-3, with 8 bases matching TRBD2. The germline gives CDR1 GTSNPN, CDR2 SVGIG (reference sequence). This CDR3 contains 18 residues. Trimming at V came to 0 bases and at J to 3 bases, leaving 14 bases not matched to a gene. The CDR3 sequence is CAWSVRGWDSGVTDTQYF. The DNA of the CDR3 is TGTGCCTGGAGTGTACGGGGGTGGGATAGCGGGGTAACAGATACGCAGTATTTT.

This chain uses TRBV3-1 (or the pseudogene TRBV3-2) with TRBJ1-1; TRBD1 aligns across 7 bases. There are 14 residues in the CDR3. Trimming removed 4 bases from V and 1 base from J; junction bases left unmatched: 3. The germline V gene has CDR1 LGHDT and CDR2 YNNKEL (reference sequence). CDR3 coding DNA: TGTGCCAGCAGCCGACAGGGTACGAACACTGAAGCTTTCTTT. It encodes CASSRQGTNTEAFF.

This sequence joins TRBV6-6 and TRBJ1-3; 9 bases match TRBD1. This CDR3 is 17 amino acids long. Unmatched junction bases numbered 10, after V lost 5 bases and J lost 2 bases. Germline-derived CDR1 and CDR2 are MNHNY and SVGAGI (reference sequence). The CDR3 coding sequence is TGTGCCAGCAGTCCCTTCCCGACAGGGGGTACTGGAAACACCATATATTTT. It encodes CASSPFPTGGTGNTIYF.

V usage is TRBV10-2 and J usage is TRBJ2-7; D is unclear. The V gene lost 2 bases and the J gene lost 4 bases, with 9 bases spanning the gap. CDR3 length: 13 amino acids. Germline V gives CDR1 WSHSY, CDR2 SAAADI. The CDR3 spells CASSEPPGYEQYF. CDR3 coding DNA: TGCGCCAGCAGTGAGCCCCCCGGGTACGAGCAGTACTTC.

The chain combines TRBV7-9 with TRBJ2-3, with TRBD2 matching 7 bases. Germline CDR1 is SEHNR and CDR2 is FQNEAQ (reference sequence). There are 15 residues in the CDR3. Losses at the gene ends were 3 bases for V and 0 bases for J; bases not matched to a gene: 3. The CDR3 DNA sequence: TGTGCCAGCAGCTTTCCGGGACTAAGCACAGATACGCAGTATTTT. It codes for CASSFPGLSTDTQYF.